Listed here are 18 T cell receptor beta chains from one sample, sequenced in a study of OX40 agonist ivuxolimab in advanced cancers. The table came from immunoSEQ multiplex PCR; TCRdb's copy has only in-frame clones and leaves some out. The data contain approximately 80,000 clones, over 85% of them singletons. The sequencing here drew on CD4+ or CD8+ T cells sorted from blood, taken in a trial of the OX40 agonist ivuxolimab. These receptors all stem from an adult with an advanced solid tumor such as melanoma, head and neck, liver or kidney cancer.

This chain connects TRBV28 to TRBJ1-4; no firm D call. The CDR3 sequence is 14 residues long. CDR1 and CDR2 (germline): MDHEN, SYDVKM. V lost 3 bases and J lost 4, with 9 bases in between. In nucleotides, the CDR3 is TGTGCCAGCAGTTTGACGGGTAATAATGAAAAACTGTTTTTT. It codes for CASSLTGNNEKLFF.

The chain recombines TRBV5-4 with TRBJ2-3; D is possibly TRBD2 (5 bases). This CDR3 spans 17 amino acids. Trimming took 0 bases from V and 2 from J, leaving 16 bases between them. CDR1 is SGHNT, CDR2 YYREEE, per germline (reference sequence). The CDR3 reads CASSLEGPRDITDTQYF. In DNA form, the CDR3 reads TGTGCCAGCAGCTTGGAAGGCCCCCGGGATATCACAGATACGCAGTATTTT.

The chain combines TRBV20-1 with TRBJ2-4; D is ambiguous. The germline V gene has CDR1 DFQATT and CDR2 SNEGSKA (reference sequence). The V and J ends lost 7 bases and 0 bases respectively, with 4 bases between them. This CDR3 contains 11 residues. The CDR3 region is CSVGAKNIQYF. The CDR3 coding sequence is TGCAGTGTCGGAGCCAAAAACATTCAGTACTTC.

The gene calls are TRBV30 and TRBJ1-2; 8 bases align to TRBD1. Germline V gives CDR1 GTSNPN, CDR2 SVGIG (reference sequence). The CDR3 extends over 13 amino acids. The junction had 8 bases not matched to a gene; V was cut back by 7 bases and J by 4 bases. The chain's CDR3 is CAYARDRPYGYTF. The CDR3 DNA reads TGTGCCTATGCCCGGGACAGGCCCTATGGCTACACCTTC.

CDR3 nucleotide sequence: TGCGCCAGCAGCCCCGCCGGGGCCTACGAGCAGTACTTC. It codes for CASSPAGAYEQYF. The chain employs TRBV5-1 and TRBJ2-7; weak D call: TRBD2 (5 bases). Trimming left V 4 bases short and J 2 bases short, with 10 bases between. CDR1 is SGHRS and CDR2 is YFSETQ in the germline V gene. The CDR3 has 13 residues.

V gene TRBV28 combines with J gene TRBJ2-1, with D maybe TRBD2 (5 bases). Germline V gives CDR1 MDHEN, CDR2 SYDVKM. CDR3 length: 16 residues. Trimming took off 6 bases at V and 5 bases at J, with 20 bases between the two ends. Written as DNA, the CDR3 is TGTGCCAGCAGGGCCCGTACTAGTCTTTCAGACAATGAGCAGTTCTTC. Translating gives CASRARTSLSDNEQFF.

V usage is TRBV6-1 and J usage is TRBJ1-1; TRBD1 matches at 7 bases. Germline V gene lookup returns CDR1 MNHNS and CDR2 SASEGT. V dropped 8 bases and J dropped 10; count of bases not matched to a gene: 10. This CDR3 comprises 12 residues. CDR3 loop: CASAPSGQRAFF. CDR3 DNA sequence: TGTGCCAGCGCTCCCTCGGGACAGCGAGCTTTCTTT.

CDR3 protein: CACCGQNYGYTF. The CDR3 region has the DNA TGTGCCTGTTGCGGCCAGAACTATGGCTACACCTTC. The chain combines TRBV30 with TRBJ1-2; D gene unclear. CDR1 GTSNPN and CDR2 SVGIG come from the germline V gene (reference sequence). There are 12 residues in the CDR3. Trimming cost V 6 bases and J 2 bases, with 10 bases left between them.

The chain has TRBV6-1 and TRBJ1-5; D is uncertain. The CDR3 length is 13 residues. The V end was cut by 2 bases, the J end by 1 base, with 3 bases between. CDR1 is MNHNS and CDR2 is SASEGT in the germline V gene. In nucleotides, the CDR3 is TGTGCCAGCAGTGAACCCAGCAATCAGCCCCAGCATTTT. Its protein is CASSEPSNQPQHF.

The V and J genes are TRBV18 and TRBJ2-1, with 9 nucleotides matching TRBD2. V shed 2 bases, J shed 8 bases, and the junction held 1 base outside the gene matches. The CDR3 contains 13 residues. CDR1 and CDR2 from the germline V gene are KGHSH and LQKENI. This chain's CDR3 is CASSPIAGDEQFF. CDR3 bases: TGTGCCAGCTCACCAATAGCGGGAGATGAGCAGTTCTTC. The variable domain in full, completed from reference TRBV18 and TRBJ2-1, reads NAGVMQNPRHLVRRRGQEARLRCSPMKGHSHVYWYRQLPEEGLKFMVYLQKENIIDESGMPKERFSAEFPKEGPSILRIQQVVRGDSAAYFCASSPIAGDEQFFGPGTRLTVL.

J is TRBJ2-5 and V is TRBV19; D remains ambiguous. V lost 3 bases, J lost 2 bases, and 7 bases lay in between. The germline V gene encodes CDR1 LNHDA and CDR2 SQIVND (reference sequence). This CDR3 comprises 13 residues. In DNA, the CDR3 is TGTGCCAGTAGTATCAACGGACAAGAGACCCAGTACTTC. Amino acid sequence: CASSINGQETQYF.

The chain combines TRBV19 with TRBJ2-1; 9 nucleotides line up with TRBD2. V was pared by 3 bases and J by 2 bases, with 5 bases of the junction left unmatched. CDR1 and CDR2 from the germline V gene are LNHDA and SQIVND (reference sequence). This CDR3 region has 16 residues. The CDR3 here is CASSILTSGTYNEQFF. CDR3 bases: TGTGCCAGTAGTATCCTGACTAGCGGCACCTACAATGAGCAGTTCTTC.

This chain links TRBV5-1 with TRBJ1-2; D unresolved. V lost 0 bases, J lost 8 bases, and 8 bases lay in between. Germline V gene data show CDR1 as SGHRS and CDR2 as YFSETQ. This CDR3 region has 12 residues. CDR3 bases: TGCGCCAGCAGCTTGGAGGTAGGAGGCTACACCTTC. This sequence encodes CASSLEVGGYTF. The entire variable domain, with the rest obtained from reference TRBV5-1 and TRBJ1-2, is as follows: KAGVTQTPRYLIKTRGQQVTLSCSPISGHRSVSWYQQTPGQGLQFLFEYFSETQRNKGNFPGRFSGRQFSNSRSEMNVSTLELGDSALYLCASSLEVGGYTFGSGTRLTVV.

This clone appeared once. The chain employs TRBV11-1 and TRBJ2-3, with D maybe TRBD1 (5 bases). Trimming took 2 bases from V and 3 from J, leaving 15 bases between them. CDR1 is SGHAT and CDR2 is FQDESV in the germline V gene (reference sequence). There are 16 residues in the CDR3. The CDR3 nucleotides are TGTGCCAGCAGCTTAAGGGGCCCGGCGGTGACAGATACGCAGTATTTT. Translated, it gives CASSLRGPAVTDTQYF.

The CDR3 nucleotides are TGTGCCAGTAGTATCCTAACTAGCGGACCCTACAATGAGCAGTTCTTC. It specifies CASSILTSGPYNEQFF. V gene TRBV19 combines with J gene TRBJ2-1, with 8 bases identical to TRBD2. This CDR3 contains 16 residues. Trimming cost V 3 bases and J 2 bases; bases outside gene matches: 6. CDR1 and CDR2 from the germline V gene are LNHDA and SQIVND (reference sequence).

This sequence joins TRBV29-1 and TRBJ1-1; no reliable D call. V lost 6 bases to trimming and J lost 0 bases, with 11 bases between them. Germline V lookup: CDR1 SQVTM, CDR2 ANQGSEA. This CDR3 region has 13 residues. The CDR3 DNA sequence: TGCAGCGTCAAGATGAAAATGAACACTGAAGCTTTCTTT. It is translated as CSVKMKMNTEAFF.

The chain employs TRBV11-2 and TRBJ2-1, with 9 bases lining up with TRBD1. Germline CDR1 reads SGHAT; CDR2 reads FQNNGV. CDR3 size: 19 residues. V lost 5 bases and J lost 0; bases outside the gene matches: 14. The CDR3 bases are TGTGCCAGCAGCCGAAGGGCGGACAGGGGATTCAGCTCCTACAATGAGCAGTTCTTC. As protein: CASSRRADRGFSSYNEQFF.

V and J are TRBV5-1 and TRBJ1-5, with D possibly being TRBD1 (5 bases). The V gene's germline CDR1 is SGHRS and CDR2 YFSETQ. Trimming cost V 0 bases and J 9 bases, with 13 bases left between them. CDR3 length: 14 residues. The CDR3: CASSLVGGGAPQHF. CDR3 DNA: TGCGCCAGCAGCTTGGTAGGCGGTGGGGCGCCCCAGCATTTT. The entire variable domain, with the rest obtained from reference TRBV5-1 and TRBJ1-5, is as follows: KAGVTQTPRYLIKTRGQQVTLSCSPISGHRSVSWYQQTPGQGLQFLFEYFSETQRNKGNFPGRFSGRQFSNSRSEMNVSTLELGDSALYLCASSLVGGGAPQHFGDGTRLSIL.